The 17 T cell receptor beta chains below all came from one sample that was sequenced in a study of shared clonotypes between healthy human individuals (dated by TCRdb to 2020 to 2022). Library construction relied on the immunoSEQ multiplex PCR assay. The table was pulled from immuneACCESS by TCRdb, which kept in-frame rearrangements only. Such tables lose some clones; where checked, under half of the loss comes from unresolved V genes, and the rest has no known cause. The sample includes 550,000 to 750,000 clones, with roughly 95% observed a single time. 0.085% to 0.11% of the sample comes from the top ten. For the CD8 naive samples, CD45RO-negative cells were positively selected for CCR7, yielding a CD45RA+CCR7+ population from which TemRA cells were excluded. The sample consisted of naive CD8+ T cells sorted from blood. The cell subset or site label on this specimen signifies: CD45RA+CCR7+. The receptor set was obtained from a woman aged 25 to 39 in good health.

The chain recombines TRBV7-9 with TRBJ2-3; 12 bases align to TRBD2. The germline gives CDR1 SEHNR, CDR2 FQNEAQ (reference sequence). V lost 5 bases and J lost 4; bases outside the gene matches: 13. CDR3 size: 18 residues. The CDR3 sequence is CASSPVSGLAGSADTQYF. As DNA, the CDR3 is TGTGCCAGCAGCCCGGTGTCCGGACTAGCGGGAAGCGCAGATACGCAGTATTTT.

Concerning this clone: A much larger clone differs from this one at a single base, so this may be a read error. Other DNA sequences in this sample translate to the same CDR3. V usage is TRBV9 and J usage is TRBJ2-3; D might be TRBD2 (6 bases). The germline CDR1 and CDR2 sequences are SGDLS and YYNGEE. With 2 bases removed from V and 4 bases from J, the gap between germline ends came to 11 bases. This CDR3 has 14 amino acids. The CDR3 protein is CASSVGGGSDTQYF. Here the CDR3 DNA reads TGTGCCAGCAGCGTGGGGGGTGGGTCAGATACGCAGTATTTT.

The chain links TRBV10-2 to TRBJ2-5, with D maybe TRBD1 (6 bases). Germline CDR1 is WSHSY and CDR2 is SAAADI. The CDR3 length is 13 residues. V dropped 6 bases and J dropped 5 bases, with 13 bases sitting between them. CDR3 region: CASRVGGLETQYF. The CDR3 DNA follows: TGCGCCAGCAGGGTAGGGGGTTTGGAGACCCAGTACTTC.

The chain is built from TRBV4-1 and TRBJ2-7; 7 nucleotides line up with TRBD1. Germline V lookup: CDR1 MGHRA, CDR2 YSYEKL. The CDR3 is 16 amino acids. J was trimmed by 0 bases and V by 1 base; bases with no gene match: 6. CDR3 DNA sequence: TGCGCCAGCAGCCAAGGCGACAGGGCTAGCTCCTACGAGCAGTACTTC. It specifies CASSQGDRASSYEQYF.

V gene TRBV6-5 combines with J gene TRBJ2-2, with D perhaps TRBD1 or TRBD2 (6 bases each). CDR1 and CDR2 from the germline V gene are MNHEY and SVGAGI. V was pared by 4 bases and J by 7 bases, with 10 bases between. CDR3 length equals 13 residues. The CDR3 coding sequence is TGTGCCAGCAGTTTAGGGGGAGGCGGGGAGCTGTTTTTT. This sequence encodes CASSLGGGGELFF.

This CDR3 reads CASRLDRAASKQYF. The CDR3 DNA follows: TGTGCCAGCAGACTTGACAGGGCTGCCAGTAAGCAGTACTTC. The chain employs TRBV28 and TRBJ2-7, with TRBD1 matching 7 bases. Germline CDR1 and CDR2: MDHEN and SYDVKM. After removal of 6 bases from V and 8 bases from J, the junction contained 13 bases not matched to a gene. The CDR3 runs to 14 residues. The entire variable domain, with the rest obtained from reference TRBV28 and TRBJ2-7, is as follows: DVKVTQSSRYLVKRTGEKVFLECVQDMDHENMFWYRQDPGLGLRLIYFSYDVKMKEKGDIPEGYSVSREKKERFSLILESASTNQTSMYLCASRLDRAASKQYFGPGTRLTVT.

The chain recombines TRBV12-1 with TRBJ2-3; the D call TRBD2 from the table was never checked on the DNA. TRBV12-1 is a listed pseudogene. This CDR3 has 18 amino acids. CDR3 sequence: CASNSITSGTSGKSTQYF. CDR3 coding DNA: TGTGCCAGCAACTCTATCACCTCCGGGACTAGCGGGAAGAGTACGCAGTATTTT.

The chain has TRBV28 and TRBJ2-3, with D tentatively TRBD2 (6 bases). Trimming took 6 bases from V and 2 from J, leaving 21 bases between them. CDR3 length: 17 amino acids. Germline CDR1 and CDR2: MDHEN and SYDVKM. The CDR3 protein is CASSLEGGALPTDTQYF. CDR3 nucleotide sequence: TGTGCCAGCAGCTTAGAGGGCGGGGCCCTCCCCACAGATACGCAGTATTTT. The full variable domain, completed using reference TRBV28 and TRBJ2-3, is DVKVTQSSRYLVKRTGEKVFLECVQDMDHENMFWYRQDPGLGLRLIYFSYDVKMKEKGDIPEGYSVSREKKERFSLILESASTNQTSMYLCASSLEGGALPTDTQYFGPGTRLTVL.

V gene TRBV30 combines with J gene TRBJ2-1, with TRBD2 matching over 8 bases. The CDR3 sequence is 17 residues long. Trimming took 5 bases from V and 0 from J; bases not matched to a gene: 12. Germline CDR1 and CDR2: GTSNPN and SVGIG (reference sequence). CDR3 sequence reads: CAWFSGGGQSSYNEQFF. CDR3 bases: TGTGCCTGGTTCTCCGGGGGGGGCCAGAGCTCCTACAATGAGCAGTTCTTC.

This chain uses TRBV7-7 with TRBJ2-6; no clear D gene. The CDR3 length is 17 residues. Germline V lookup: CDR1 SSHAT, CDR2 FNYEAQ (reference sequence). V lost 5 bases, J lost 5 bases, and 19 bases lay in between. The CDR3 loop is CASSTTAPQSRANVLTF. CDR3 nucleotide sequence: TGTGCCAGCAGCACTACCGCGCCACAAAGTCGGGCCAACGTCCTGACTTTC.

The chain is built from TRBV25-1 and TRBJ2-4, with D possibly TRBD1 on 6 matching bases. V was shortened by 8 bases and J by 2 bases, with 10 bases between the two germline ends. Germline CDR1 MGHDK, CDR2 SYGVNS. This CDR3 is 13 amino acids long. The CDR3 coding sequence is TGTGCCAGCCTGGGGGCTCCCAAAAACATTCAGTACTTC. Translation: CASLGAPKNIQYF.

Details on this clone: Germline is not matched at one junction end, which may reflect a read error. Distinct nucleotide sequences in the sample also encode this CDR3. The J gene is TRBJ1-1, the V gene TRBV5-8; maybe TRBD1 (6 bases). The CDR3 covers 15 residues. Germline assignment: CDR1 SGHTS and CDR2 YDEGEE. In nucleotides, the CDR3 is TGTGCCAGTAGCTTGGATGGGGGCGGGTACACTGAAGCTTTCTTT. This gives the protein CASSLDGGGYTEAFF.

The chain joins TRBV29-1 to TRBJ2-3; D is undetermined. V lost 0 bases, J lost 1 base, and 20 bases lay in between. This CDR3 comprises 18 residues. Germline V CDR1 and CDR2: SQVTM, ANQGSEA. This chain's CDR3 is CSVEDLPAEKLGTDTQYF. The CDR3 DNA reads TGCAGCGTTGAAGATCTTCCGGCGGAAAAATTAGGCACAGATACGCAGTATTTT.

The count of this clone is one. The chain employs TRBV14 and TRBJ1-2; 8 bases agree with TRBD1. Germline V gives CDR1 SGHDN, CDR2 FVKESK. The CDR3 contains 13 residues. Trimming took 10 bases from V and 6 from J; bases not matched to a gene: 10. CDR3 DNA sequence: TGTGCCACCCGGACAGGGCCTAAAGATGGCTACACCTTC. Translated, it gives CATRTGPKDGYTF.

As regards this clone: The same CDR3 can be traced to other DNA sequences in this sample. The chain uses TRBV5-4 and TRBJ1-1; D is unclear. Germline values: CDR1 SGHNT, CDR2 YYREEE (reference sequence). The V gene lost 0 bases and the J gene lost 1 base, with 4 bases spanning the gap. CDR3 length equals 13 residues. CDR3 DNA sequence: TGTGCCAGCAGCTTGGGAGAGAACACTGAAGCTTTCTTT. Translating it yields CASSLGENTEAFF.

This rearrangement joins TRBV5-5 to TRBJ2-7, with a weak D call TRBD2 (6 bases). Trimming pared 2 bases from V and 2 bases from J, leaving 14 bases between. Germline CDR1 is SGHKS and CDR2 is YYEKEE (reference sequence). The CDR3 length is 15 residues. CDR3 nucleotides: TGTGCCAGCAGCTTTTCGCTAGCGCTTACCTACGAGCAGTACTTC. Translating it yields CASSFSLALTYEQYF.

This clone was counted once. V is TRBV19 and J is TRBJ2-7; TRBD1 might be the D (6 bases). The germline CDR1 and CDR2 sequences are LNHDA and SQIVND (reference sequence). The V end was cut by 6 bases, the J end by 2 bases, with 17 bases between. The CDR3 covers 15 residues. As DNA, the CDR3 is TGTGCCAGTAGCGCCCGGGACAAAGGACCCTACGAGCAGTACTTC. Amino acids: CASSARDKGPYEQYF.